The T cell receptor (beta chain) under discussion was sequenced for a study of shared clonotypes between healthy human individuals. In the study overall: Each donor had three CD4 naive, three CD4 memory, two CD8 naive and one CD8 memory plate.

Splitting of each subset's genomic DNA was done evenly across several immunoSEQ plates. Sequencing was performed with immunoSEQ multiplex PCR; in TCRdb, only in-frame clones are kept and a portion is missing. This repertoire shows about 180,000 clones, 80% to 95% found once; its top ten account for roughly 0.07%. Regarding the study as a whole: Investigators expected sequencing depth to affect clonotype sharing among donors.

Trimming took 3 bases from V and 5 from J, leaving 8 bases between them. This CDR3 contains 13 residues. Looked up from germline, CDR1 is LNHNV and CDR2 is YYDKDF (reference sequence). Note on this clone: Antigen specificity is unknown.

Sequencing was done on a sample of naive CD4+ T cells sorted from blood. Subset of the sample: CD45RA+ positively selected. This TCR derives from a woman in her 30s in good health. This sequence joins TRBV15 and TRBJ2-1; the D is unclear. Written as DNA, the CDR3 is TGTGCCACCAGCAGGACCGCGGACAATGAGCAGTTCTTC. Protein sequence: CATSRTADNEQFF.